This T cell receptor (beta chain) was retrieved from a study of blood T cell repertoires in COVID-19. The germline V gene has CDR1 SGHKS and CDR2 YYEKEE (reference sequence). The V end lost 0 bases, the J end lost 4 bases, and 6 bases lay between the germline ends. CDR3 length equals 13 residues. Data came from immunoSEQ multiplex PCR; TCRdb stores just in-frame clones and leaves some out. Of under 200,000 clones listed, approximately 85% were seen once; the top ten hold around 9.5%. The sample was peripheral blood. The V and J genes are TRBV5-5 and TRBJ2-3; D gene uncertain. This TCR derives from a woman older than 75 with acute or convalescent COVID-19. As DNA, the CDR3 is TGTGCCAGCAGCTTGGTAGCCCCAGATACGCAGTATTTT. This encodes CASSLVAPDTQYF.